This section outlines one T cell receptor beta chain sequence together with its context. Trimming pared 1 base from V and 0 bases from J, leaving 16 bases between. The CDR3 totals 17 residues. Germline V gene data show CDR1 as SGHTA and CDR2 as FQGNSA. The sample originates from a study of OX40 agonist ivuxolimab in advanced cancers. Generated by immunoSEQ multiplex PCR, the TCRdb table keeps only in-frame clones and is missing some. There are tens of thousands of clones in the sample; around 94% occur only once, and around 10% lies in the top ten. This TCR was sampled from an adult with an advanced solid tumor such as melanoma, head and neck, liver or kidney cancer. The sequenced sample was CD4+ or CD8+ T cells sorted from blood, obtained in a trial of the OX40 agonist ivuxolimab. The rearrangement uses TRBV7-2 and TRBJ2-7, with D maybe TRBD2 (6 bases). CDR3 sequence: CASSLGGWADYSYEQYF. The CDR3 nucleotides are TGTGCCAGCAGCTTAGGCGGCTGGGCGGACTACTCCTACGAGCAGTACTTC.